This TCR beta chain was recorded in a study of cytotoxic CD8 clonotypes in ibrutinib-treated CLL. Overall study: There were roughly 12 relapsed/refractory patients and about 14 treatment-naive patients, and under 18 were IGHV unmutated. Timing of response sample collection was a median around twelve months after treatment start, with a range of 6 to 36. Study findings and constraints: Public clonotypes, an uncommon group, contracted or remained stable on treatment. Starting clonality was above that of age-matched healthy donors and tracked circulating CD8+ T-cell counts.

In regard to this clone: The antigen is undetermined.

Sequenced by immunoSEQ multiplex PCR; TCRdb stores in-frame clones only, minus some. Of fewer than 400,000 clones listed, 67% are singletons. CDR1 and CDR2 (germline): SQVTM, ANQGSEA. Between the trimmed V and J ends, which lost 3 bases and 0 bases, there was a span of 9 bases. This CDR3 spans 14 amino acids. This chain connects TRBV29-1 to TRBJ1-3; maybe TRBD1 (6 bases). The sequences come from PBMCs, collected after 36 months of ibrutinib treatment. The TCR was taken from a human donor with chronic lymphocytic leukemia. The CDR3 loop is CSVDGQSSGNTIYF. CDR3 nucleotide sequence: TGCAGCGTTGACGGACAGAGCTCTGGAAACACCATATATTTT.